Listed below are T cell receptor beta chains from one sample, sequenced in a study of beta chain features in type 1 diabetes. Repertoires were generated with immunoSEQ multiplex PCR, while TCRdb's copy carries only in-frame clones and drops some. The sample lists more than 350,000 clones; approximately 10% were seen once. Sample: naive CD4+ T cells from blood. The receptors were sampled from a young woman in good health. CDR3s include the opening cysteine and the closing phenylalanine or tryptophan. Fields, in order: V gene, clone size, D gene, J gene, CDR3 DNA, CDR3 protein. The D gene is left open where the match is weak. Clone size is given for some rows only: seen once, a few or many times, or a class if the clone is expanded.

v_call: TRBV4-3; clone_size: few; d_call: NA; j_call: TRBJ2-5; cdr3_nt: TGCGCCAGCAGCCAAGATAGGGGAGAGACCCAGTACTTC; cdr3_aa: CASSQDRGETQYF
v_call: TRBV29-1; clone_size: NA; d_call: TRBD1; j_call: TRBJ1-5; cdr3_nt: TGCAGCGTAGCGAGCGGGACAGGGAATCAGCCCCAGCATTTT; cdr3_aa: CSVASGTGNQPQHF
v_call: TRBV6-5; clone_size: few; d_call: NA; j_call: TRBJ2-2; cdr3_nt: TGTGCCAGCAGCAAAAGGAACACCGGGGAGCTGTTTTTT; cdr3_aa: CASSKRNTGELFF
v_call: TRBV7-2; clone_size: NA; d_call: NA; j_call: TRBJ2-4; cdr3_nt: TGTGCCAGCAGTCCCGGATATCTACTAGGGAACATTCAGTACTTC; cdr3_aa: CASSPGYLLGNIQYF
v_call: TRBV7-2; clone_size: NA; d_call: NA; j_call: TRBJ2-7; cdr3_nt: TGTGCCAGCAGCTTATGGGGGGGCACCAGCTCCTACGAGCAGTACTTC; cdr3_aa: CASSLWGGTSSYEQYF
v_call: TRBV25-1; clone_size: NA; d_call: NA; j_call: TRBJ2-3; cdr3_nt: TGTGCCAGCAGTCTGTTCACCGGGGATACGCAGTATTTT; cdr3_aa: CASSLFTGDTQYF
v_call: TRBV7-2; clone_size: NA; d_call: NA; j_call: TRBJ1-2; cdr3_nt: TGTGCCAGCAGCTCATTACGGAGGGATGGCTACACCTTC; cdr3_aa: CASSSLRRDGYTF
v_call: TRBV9; clone_size: few; d_call: NA; j_call: TRBJ2-5; cdr3_nt: TGTGCCAGCAGTGGTGGACCCCTAGAGACCCAGTACTTC; cdr3_aa: CASSGGPLETQYF
v_call: TRBV7-2; clone_size: NA; d_call: TRBD1; j_call: TRBJ1-4; cdr3_nt: TGTGCCAGCAAGCCTAGGACAGGGTTTGCAACTAATGAAAAACTGTTTTTT; cdr3_aa: CASKPRTGFATNEKLFF
v_call: TRBV2; clone_size: few; d_call: NA; j_call: TRBJ2-7; cdr3_nt: TGTGCCAGCAGTGGATGGAACAGGGAGGGGGAGCAGTACTTC; cdr3_aa: CASSGWNREGEQYF
v_call: TRBV29-1; clone_size: few; d_call: NA; j_call: TRBJ1-2; cdr3_nt: TGCAGCACTTGGATCGGTGGCTACACCTTC; cdr3_aa: CSTWIGGYTF
v_call: TRBV6-5; clone_size: NA; d_call: NA; j_call: TRBJ2-1; cdr3_nt: TGTGCCAGCGGTTTCCTGGGCAGCTACAATGAGCAGTTCTTC; cdr3_aa: CASGFLGSYNEQFF
v_call: TRBV29-1; clone_size: NA; d_call: NA; j_call: TRBJ1-2; cdr3_nt: TGCAGCGCCGGACGGTCTAACTATGGCTACACCTTC; cdr3_aa: CSAGRSNYGYTF
v_call: TRBV28; clone_size: NA; d_call: NA; j_call: TRBJ1-2; cdr3_nt: TGTGCCAGCATGATCCAGGGCGGTGGCTACACCTTC; cdr3_aa: CASMIQGGGYTF
v_call: TRBV2; clone_size: NA; d_call: NA; j_call: TRBJ2-5; cdr3_nt: TGTGCCAGCAATCTGGACGGAGCCCGGACCCAGTACTTC; cdr3_aa: CASNLDGARTQYF
v_call: TRBV7-6; clone_size: few; d_call: NA; j_call: TRBJ1-1; cdr3_nt: TGTGCCAGCAGCTCGCTACCAGGGAACACTGAAGCTTTCTTT; cdr3_aa: CASSSLPGNTEAFF
v_call: TRBV19; clone_size: NA; d_call: NA; j_call: TRBJ1-1; cdr3_nt: TGTGCCAGTATTGGGGCAGCCAGGAACACTGAAGCTTTCTTT; cdr3_aa: CASIGAARNTEAFF
v_call: TRBV7-2; clone_size: few; d_call: NA; j_call: TRBJ2-7; cdr3_nt: TGTGCCAGCAGCTTAACGGGAGTTCACTACGAGCAGTACTTC; cdr3_aa: CASSLTGVHYEQYF
v_call: TRBV7-2; clone_size: NA; d_call: TRBD2; j_call: TRBJ2-5; cdr3_nt: TGTGCCAGCAGCCCCGGACTAGCGGGGGGTCTGGAGACCCAGTACTTC; cdr3_aa: CASSPGLAGGLETQYF
v_call: TRBV25-1; clone_size: NA; d_call: NA; j_call: TRBJ2-1; cdr3_nt: TGTGCCAGCAGTGAATTGGTCAATTACAATGAGCAGTTCTTC; cdr3_aa: CASSELVNYNEQFF
v_call: TRBV5-1; clone_size: few; d_call: NA; j_call: TRBJ2-6; cdr3_nt: TGCGCCAGCAGCCGAGAATCCTCTGGGGCCAACGTCCTGACTTTC; cdr3_aa: CASSRESSGANVLTF
v_call: TRBV7-8; clone_size: NA; d_call: NA; j_call: TRBJ2-1; cdr3_nt: TGTGCCAGCAGCGTCCCTAAGGGGTCCTACAATGAGCAGTTCTTC; cdr3_aa: CASSVPKGSYNEQFF
v_call: TRBV9; clone_size: few; d_call: NA; j_call: TRBJ1-5; cdr3_nt: TGTGCCAGCAGCTCTTTTGGTGGGAGCAATCAGCCCCAGCATTTT; cdr3_aa: CASSSFGGSNQPQHF
v_call: TRBV10-2; clone_size: few; d_call: TRBD2; j_call: TRBJ2-5; cdr3_nt: TGCGCCAGCAGTGAATACAGCGGGGCCCAGGGAGAGACCCAGTACTTC; cdr3_aa: CASSEYSGAQGETQYF
v_call: TRBV5-4; clone_size: few; d_call: TRBD1; j_call: TRBJ2-5; cdr3_nt: TGTGCCAGCAGCTTCTGGGGCCGGGACAGCCAAGAGACCCAGTACTTC; cdr3_aa: CASSFWGRDSQETQYF
v_call: TRBV15; clone_size: few; d_call: NA; j_call: TRBJ2-5; cdr3_nt: TGTGCCACCAGCAGAGGAGGAGAGACCCAGTACTTC; cdr3_aa: CATSRGGETQYF
v_call: TRBV7-2; clone_size: few; d_call: NA; j_call: TRBJ2-5; cdr3_nt: TGTGCCAGCAGCTTTATCCAGGACTTC; cdr3_aa: CASSFIQDF
v_call: TRBV7-2; clone_size: few; d_call: TRBD2; j_call: TRBJ2-5; cdr3_nt: TGTGCCAGCAGCTTAACTAGCGGCCACATGGGGACCCAGTACTTC; cdr3_aa: CASSLTSGHMGTQYF
v_call: TRBV16; clone_size: NA; d_call: NA; j_call: TRBJ2-5; cdr3_nt: TGTGCCAGCAGCCTACGCGCGGTCCCAGGGTCCCAGTACTTC; cdr3_aa: CASSLRAVPGSQYF
v_call: TRBV9; clone_size: few; d_call: TRBD2; j_call: TRBJ2-3; cdr3_nt: TGTGCCAGCAGCTCGACTAGCGGGGCCCCCCGTACGCAGTATTTT; cdr3_aa: CASSSTSGAPRTQYF
v_call: TRBV4-1; clone_size: few; d_call: TRBD2; j_call: TRBJ2-5; cdr3_nt: TGCGCCAGCAGCCATCCCCTGGCGGGACTAGCGGTCGAAGAGACCCAGTACTTC; cdr3_aa: CASSHPLAGLAVEETQYF
v_call: TRBV5-1; clone_size: NA; d_call: NA; j_call: TRBJ2-5; cdr3_nt: TGCGCCAGCAACCCTTCGGGGAACCAAGAGACCCAGTACTTC; cdr3_aa: CASNPSGNQETQYF
v_call: TRBV19; clone_size: few; d_call: TRBD1; j_call: TRBJ2-1; cdr3_nt: TGTGCCAGCCGGGACAGGCTGAATGAGCAGTTCTTC; cdr3_aa: CASRDRLNEQFF
v_call: TRBV6-6; clone_size: NA; d_call: NA; j_call: TRBJ2-7; cdr3_nt: TGTGCCAGCAGTTACTCTATGGGCACCTACGAGCAGTACTTC; cdr3_aa: CASSYSMGTYEQYF
v_call: TRBV2; clone_size: NA; d_call: TRBD1; j_call: TRBJ1-1; cdr3_nt: TGTGCCACCCGGACAGGTTTGAACACTGAAGCTTTCTTT; cdr3_aa: CATRTGLNTEAFF
v_call: TRBV7-2; clone_size: few; d_call: NA; j_call: TRBJ2-4; cdr3_nt: TGTGCCAGCAGCTTAGGGGTTCTAGCCAAAAACATTCAGTACTTC; cdr3_aa: CASSLGVLAKNIQYF
v_call: TRBV7-3; clone_size: NA; d_call: NA; j_call: TRBJ1-2; cdr3_nt: TGTGCCAGCAGCCCGTTCCCTGGGGGCTACACCTTC; cdr3_aa: CASSPFPGGYTF
v_call: TRBV14; clone_size: NA; d_call: TRBD1; j_call: TRBJ2-1; cdr3_nt: TGTGCCAGCAGCCAAGATTGGGACAGGGGGTACAATGAGCAGTTCTTC; cdr3_aa: CASSQDWDRGYNEQFF
v_call: TRBV5-4; clone_size: NA; d_call: NA; j_call: TRBJ2-3; cdr3_nt: TGTGCCAGCAGCTTGGAAGGGACAGATACGCAGTATTTT; cdr3_aa: CASSLEGTDTQYF
v_call: TRBV7-7; clone_size: NA; d_call: NA; j_call: TRBJ2-5; cdr3_nt: TGTGCCAGCAGCTTTAGCTACCAAGAGACCCAGTACTTC; cdr3_aa: CASSFSYQETQYF
v_call: TRBV19; clone_size: NA; d_call: NA; j_call: TRBJ2-1; cdr3_nt: TGTGCCAGTCGTCTGAGCTCCTACAATGAGCAGTTCTTC; cdr3_aa: CASRLSSYNEQFF
v_call: TRBV28; clone_size: NA; d_call: NA; j_call: TRBJ1-4; cdr3_nt: TGTGCCAGCACCGGGGGGAATGAAAAACTGTTTTTT; cdr3_aa: CASTGGNEKLFF
v_call: TRBV7-2; clone_size: NA; d_call: NA; j_call: TRBJ2-5; cdr3_nt: TGTGCCAGCAGCTTAGGTCCAGCCTCCCAAGAGACCCAGTACTTC; cdr3_aa: CASSLGPASQETQYF
v_call: TRBV14; clone_size: NA; d_call: TRBD1; j_call: TRBJ2-5; cdr3_nt: TGTGCCAGCAGCCGTCGGGACAGGGGAGGTGAGACCCAGTACTTC; cdr3_aa: CASSRRDRGGETQYF
v_call: TRBV9; clone_size: few; d_call: TRBD2; j_call: TRBJ2-1; cdr3_nt: TGTGCCAGCAGCGAACGAGGGACTAGCAATGAGCAGTTCTTC; cdr3_aa: CASSERGTSNEQFF
v_call: TRBV5-4; clone_size: NA; d_call: NA; j_call: TRBJ1-6; cdr3_nt: TGTGCCAGCAACCGCGTTGGGGATAATTCACCCCTCCACTTT; cdr3_aa: CASNRVGDNSPLHF
v_call: TRBV28; clone_size: NA; d_call: NA; j_call: TRBJ2-5; cdr3_nt: TGTGCCAGCACCCGACTAGTACAAGAGACCCAGTACTTC; cdr3_aa: CASTRLVQETQYF
v_call: TRBV10-3; clone_size: NA; d_call: TRBD1; j_call: TRBJ1-1; cdr3_nt: TGTGCCATCACAGGACAGGGGAACGCTAAAGCTTTCTTT; cdr3_aa: CAITGQGNAKAFF
v_call: TRBV9; clone_size: few; d_call: NA; j_call: TRBJ2-5; cdr3_nt: TGTGCCAGCAGCGTAGGGGCCCTCCAAGAGACCCAGTACTTC; cdr3_aa: CASSVGALQETQYF
v_call: TRBV29-1; clone_size: NA; d_call: NA; j_call: TRBJ2-1; cdr3_nt: TGCAGCGTTGTTCGGGGGCTAGCGGCGAATGAGCAGTTCTTC; cdr3_aa: CSVVRGLAANEQFF